The 9 T cell receptor beta chains given below trace back to one sample, sequenced in a study of T cell responses to AZD1222 COVID-19 vaccine. This table comes from immunoSEQ multiplex PCR, and its TCRdb copy is limited to in-frame clones, with some not included. Among over 95,000 clones listed, about four fifths were seen once. This sample comprised peripheral blood, obtained 28 days after the second AZD1222 dose. The receptors come from an adult who received the AZD1222 COVID-19 vaccine.

The chain couples TRBV3-1 (or the pseudogene TRBV3-2) to TRBJ2-2, with 8 positions matching TRBD1. The CDR3 contains 15 residues. CDR1 and CDR2 (germline): LGHDT, YNNKEL (reference sequence). Losses at the gene ends were 2 bases for V and 4 bases for J; bases not matched to a gene: 3. The CDR3 here is CASSQLGQGTGELFF. CDR3 nucleotides: TGTGCCAGCAGCCAACTCGGACAGGGCACCGGGGAGCTGTTTTTT.

This chain joins TRBV7-2 and TRBJ2-7; weak D call: TRBD2 (5 bases). Germline CDR1 and CDR2: SGHTA and FQGNSA. CDR3 size: 14 residues. Trimming took off 5 bases at V and 4 bases at J, with 15 bases between the two ends. As DNA, the CDR3 is TGTGCCAGCAGCCGTCGGAGCGGATCATACGAGCAGTACTTC. This sequence encodes CASSRRSGSYEQYF.

This clone appeared once. The chain employs TRBV6-5 and TRBJ1-1; D is possibly TRBD1 (5 bases). CDR3 size: 14 residues. The germline V and J ends were trimmed by 7 bases and 1 base, with 13 bases remaining between them. Germline CDR1 reads MNHEY; CDR2 reads SVGAGI. The CDR3 DNA reads as TGTGCCAGCAAGGGGAGGCAAACGAACACTGAAGCTTTCTTT. This sequence encodes CASKGRQTNTEAFF.

This chain links TRBV13 with TRBJ2-7; TRBD2 is a possible D gene (6 bases). Germline CDR1 and CDR2: PRHDT and FYEKMQ (reference sequence). CDR3 length: 13 residues. The ends were cut back, 1 base at V and 5 bases at J, with 9 bases in the middle. The CDR3: CASSLATSHEQYF. The CDR3 region has the DNA TGTGCCAGCAGCTTAGCGACTAGTCACGAGCAGTACTTC. The full variable domain, completed using reference TRBV13 and TRBJ2-7, is AAGVIQSPRHLIKEKRETATLKCYPIPRHDTVYWYQQGPGQDPQFLISFYEKMQSDKGSIPDRFSAQQFSDYHSELNMSSLELGDSALYFCASSLATSHEQYFGPGTRLTVT.

This clone occurred a few times. This chain uses TRBV6-1 with TRBJ2-7; the D is unclear. This CDR3 contains 14 residues. The germline V and J ends were trimmed by 3 bases and 4 bases, with 13 bases remaining between them. Germline CDR1 is MNHNS and CDR2 is SASEGT. CDR3 protein: CASSDSNYGYEQYF. CDR3 DNA: TGTGCCAGCAGTGATTCCAACTATGGGTACGAGCAGTACTTC.

The chain couples TRBV24-1 to TRBJ2-2; TRBD1 agrees at 11 bases. V was pared by 7 bases and J by 4 bases, with 7 bases of the junction left unmatched. Germline V gene lookup returns CDR1 KGHDR and CDR2 SFDVKD. The CDR3 is 16 amino acids. The DNA of the CDR3 is TGTGCCACCAGAGCTCCCGGGACAGGGGGCACCGGGGAGCTGTTTTTT. Translating gives CATRAPGTGGTGELFF.

In its sample, this clone was seen once. The chain is built from TRBV14 and TRBJ1-5; TRBD1 aligns across 12 bases. Unmatched junction bases numbered 9, after V lost 6 bases and J lost 0 bases. CDR1 and CDR2 from the germline V gene are SGHDN and FVKESK. The CDR3 has 18 residues. CDR3 region: CASSRDRGQPNSNQPQHF. Written as DNA, the CDR3 is TGTGCCAGCAGTCGGGACAGGGGGCAACCGAATAGCAATCAGCCCCAGCATTTT.

The V and J genes are TRBV19 and TRBJ1-3, with 7 bases aligning to TRBD1. With 10 bases clipped from V and 4 bases from J, the junction kept 7 bases outside the gene matches. This CDR3 is 13 amino acids long. Germline assignment: CDR1 LNHDA and CDR2 SQIVND (reference sequence). In DNA form, the CDR3 reads TGTGCCATAGGGGACAGTCCGGGAAACACCATATATTTT. Amino acid sequence: CAIGDSPGNTIYF. The entire variable domain, with the rest obtained from reference TRBV19 and TRBJ1-3, is as follows: DGGITQSPKYLFRKEGQNVTLSCEQNLNHDAMYWYRQDPGQGLRLIYYSQIVNDFQKGDIAEGYSVSREKKESFPLTVTSAQKNPTAFYLCAIGDSPGNTIYFGEGSWLTVV.

The rearrangement uses TRBV5-1 and TRBJ2-7; a weak D match, TRBD1 (5 bases). V dropped 2 bases and J dropped 3 bases, with 9 bases sitting between them. In germline, CDR1 is SGHRS, CDR2 YFSETQ. The CDR3 is made up of 13 amino acids. In nucleotides, the CDR3 is TGCGCCAGCAGCTTTGACAGTATCTACGAGCAGTACTTC. Translating it yields CASSFDSIYEQYF.